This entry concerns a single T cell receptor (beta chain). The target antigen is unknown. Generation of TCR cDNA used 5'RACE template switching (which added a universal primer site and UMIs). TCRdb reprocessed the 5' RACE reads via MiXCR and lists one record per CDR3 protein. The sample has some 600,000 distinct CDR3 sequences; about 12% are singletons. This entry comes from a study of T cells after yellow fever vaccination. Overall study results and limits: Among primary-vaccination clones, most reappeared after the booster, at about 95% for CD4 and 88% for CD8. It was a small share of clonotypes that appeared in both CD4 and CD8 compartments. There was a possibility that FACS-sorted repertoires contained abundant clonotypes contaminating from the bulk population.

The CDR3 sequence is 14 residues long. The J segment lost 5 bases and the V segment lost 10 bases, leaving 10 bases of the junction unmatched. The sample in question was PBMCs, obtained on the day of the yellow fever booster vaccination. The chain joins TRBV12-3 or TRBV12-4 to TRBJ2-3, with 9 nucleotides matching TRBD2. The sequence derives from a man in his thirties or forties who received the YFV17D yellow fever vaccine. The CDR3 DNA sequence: TGTGCCATCGCGTTAGCGGGAGCAGGAGATACGCAGTATTTT. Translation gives CAIALAGAGDTQYF.